Each of the 7 T cell receptor beta chains below was sequenced from the same sample in a study of cytomegalovirus exposure and HLA in healthy donors. The PCR contained 60 Vbeta and 13 Jbeta primers. This table comes from immunoSEQ multiplex PCR, and its TCRdb copy is limited to in-frame clones, with some not included. This table holds 150,000 or so clones, approximately 77% found once. The sequenced sample was PBMCs. These receptors all come from a male donor in good health and CMV-seronegative.

J is TRBJ2-1 and V is TRBV7-9, with a weak D call TRBD2 (6 bases). In germline, CDR1 is SEHNR, CDR2 FQNEAQ (reference sequence). V gave up 5 bases and J gave up 6 bases, with 14 bases separating them. The CDR3 runs to 14 residues. The CDR3 is CASSLTGTRNEQFF. CDR3 nucleotides: TGTGCCAGCAGCCTCACCGGGACTCGCAATGAGCAGTTCTTC.

With regard to this clone: Additional DNA sequences in this sample encode the identical CDR3. CDR3 region: CASRRLVSYEQYF. The CDR3 DNA sequence: TGTGCCAGCAGACGACTAGTTTCCTACGAGCAGTACTTC. The chain couples TRBV28 to TRBJ2-7, with D tentatively TRBD2 (6 bases). Germline V lookup: CDR1 MDHEN, CDR2 SYDVKM. The CDR3 extends over 13 amino acids. Deletions cut 6 bases from V and 1 base from J, with 10 bases between. Full variable domain (missing parts from reference TRBV28 and TRBJ2-7): DVKVTQSSRYLVKRTGEKVFLECVQDMDHENMFWYRQDPGLGLRLIYFSYDVKMKEKGDIPEGYSVSREKKERFSLILESASTNQTSMYLCASRRLVSYEQYFGPGTRLTVT.

This clone was counted between two and nine times. V usage is TRBV7-2 and J usage is TRBJ2-5, with 10 bases identical to TRBD1. V shed 1 base and J 9 bases; nucleotides not matched to a gene: 8. The CDR3 is 15 amino acids. The germline V gene encodes CDR1 SGHTA and CDR2 FQGNSA. As DNA, the CDR3 is TGTGCCAGCAGCTTAGGACAGGGGGCCCAGTCACCCCAGTACTTC. Its translation is CASSLGQGAQSPQYF.

The CDR3: CASSLDRAGGYTF. The CDR3 DNA reads TGTGCCAGCAGCTTGGACAGGGCTGGTGGCTACACCTTC. The chain links TRBV5-4 to TRBJ1-2; the D gene is possibly TRBD1 (6 bases). Germline CDR1 and CDR2: SGHNT and YYREEE (reference sequence). This CDR3 is built from 13 residues. With 0 bases removed from V and 7 bases from J, the gap between germline ends came to 10 bases.

This clone came up once. The CDR3 region is CASSWTGDGYEQYF. CDR3 DNA sequence: TGCGCCAGCAGCTGGACAGGGGATGGCTACGAGCAGTACTTC. The chain recombines TRBV5-1 with TRBJ2-5, with 9 bases fitting TRBD1. The DNA end is more similar to TRBJ2-7, so the J call may be wrong. Germline V gene lookup returns CDR1 SGHRS and CDR2 YFSETQ. The CDR3 runs 14 residues.

V and J are TRBV4-1 and TRBJ2-5, with TRBD1 matching over 7 bases. Per germline, CDR1 MGHRA and CDR2 YSYEKL. The CDR3 has 15 residues. With 2 bases clipped from V and 5 bases from J, the junction kept 8 bases outside the gene matches. CDR3 in amino acids: CASSQPTGIGETQYF. CDR3 bases: TGCGCCAGCAGCCAACCGACAGGGATCGGGGAGACCCAGTACTTC.

This chain joins TRBV5-1 and TRBJ2-1; the match to TRBD2 covers 7 bases. The junction had 4 bases not matched to a gene; V was cut back by 0 bases and J by 4 bases. This CDR3 comprises 15 residues. Germline V CDR1 and CDR2: SGHRS, YFSETQ. The CDR3 sequence is CASSLALSGYNEQFF. The DNA of the CDR3 is TGCGCCAGCAGCTTGGCCCTTAGCGGGTACAATGAGCAGTTCTTC.